This note documents a single T cell receptor beta chain sequence. This sample was taken from a study of shared clonotypes between healthy human individuals. This CDR3 contains 11 residues. Germline V gene lookup returns CDR1 KGHSH and CDR2 LQKENI. Trimming took off 2 bases at V and 7 bases at J, with 5 bases between the two ends. Clones were sequenced by immunoSEQ multiplex PCR, and TCRdb holds only the in-frame ones, with some missing. The sample lists more than 400,000 clones, around 96% seen once, with roughly 0.06% in the top ten. The clonotype comes from a woman between 25 and 40 years old in good health. Material: naive CD4+ T cells sorted from blood. The subset is: CD45RA+ positively selected. The chain is built from TRBV18 and TRBJ2-5, with a weak D call TRBD2 (5 bases). In DNA form, the CDR3 reads TGTGCCAGCTCACCAGCGGGGACCCAGTACTTC. It specifies CASSPAGTQYF.